The clone carrying this TCR beta chain appeared a single time. The germline gives CDR1 SNHLY, CDR2 FYNNEI. The length of the CDR3 is 14 residues. V dropped 6 bases and J dropped 2; count of bases not matched to a gene: 7. These data originate in a study of blood T cell repertoires in COVID-19. As for the study in general: Sites across the United States, Italy and Spain contributed samples from acute and convalescent COVID-19. Sample material is recorded as cDNA or gDNA derived from T cells, B-cell-depleted T cells, or PBMCs.

Per the study methods: Reference gene primer amplification yielded estimated nucleated cell counts. Repertoires were generated with immunoSEQ multiplex PCR, while TCRdb's copy carries only in-frame clones and drops some. V, J and clone size are those of that table, while D and trimming were read from the DNA. The data hold approximately 100,000 clones, with 90% to 95% observed a single time. The sequenced material came from peripheral blood. V and J are TRBV2 and TRBJ2-7; the match to TRBD1 covers 7 bases. The clonotype was recovered from a human donor in a cohort sampled during active COVID-19. CDR3 in amino acids: CASRRGRGTYEQYF. The DNA of the CDR3 is TGTGCCAGCAGGAGGGGCAGGGGGACCTACGAGCAGTACTTC.